These 20 T cell receptor beta chains originate from one sample sequenced in a study of shared clonotypes between healthy human individuals (dated by TCRdb to 2020 to 2021). For the CD8 naive samples, CD45RO-negative cells were positively selected for CCR7, yielding a CD45RA+CCR7+ population from which TemRA cells were excluded. To prepare the library, the immunoSEQ multiplex PCR assay was applied. The table was pulled from immuneACCESS by TCRdb, which kept in-frame rearrangements only. Such tables lose some clones; where checked, under half of the loss comes from unresolved V genes, and the rest has no known cause. For this sample there are approximately 1.9 million clones; roughly 93% appear just once. The ten largest account for more than 1.5% of the sample. The sequenced sample was naive CD8+ T cells from PBMCs. In the paper's terms, the cell subset or site label means: CD45RA+CCR7+. The receptor set was obtained from a man between 18 and 35 years old in good health. Some clones in this sample may be carry-over from other donors' samples.

This clone was detected only a few times. This chain connects TRBV28 to TRBJ2-7; the D is unclear. Germline V CDR1 and CDR2: MDHEN, SYDVKM. V gave up 2 bases and J gave up 5 bases, with 7 bases separating them. The CDR3 sequence is 12 residues long. The CDR3 nucleotides are TGTGCCAGCAGTTTAGTGAGAGACGAGCAGTACTTC. Protein sequence: CASSLVRDEQYF.

J is TRBJ2-5 and V is TRBV6-5, with D possibly matching TRBD2 (6 bases). V gave up 6 bases and J gave up 5 bases, with 19 bases separating them. CDR1 is MNHEY and CDR2 is SVGAGI in the germline V gene. The CDR3 spans 15 residues. As DNA, the CDR3 is TGTGCCAGCAGGGCGGGACCCCTGGTCAAGGAGACCCAGTACTTC. It encodes CASRAGPLVKETQYF.

The genes are TRBV2 and TRBJ2-7; 9 nucleotides align to TRBD1. This CDR3 has 14 residues. V lost 4 bases to trimming and J lost 7 bases; unmatched junction nucleotides: 8. Germline CDR1 and CDR2: SNHLY and FYNNEI. CDR3 sequence (DNA): TGTGCCAGCAGTGGGGACAGGGACGTATTAGAGCAGTACTTC. Its protein product is CASSGDRDVLEQYF.

The chain joins TRBV10-3 to TRBJ2-1; D gene unclear. Trimming left V 4 bases short and J 7 bases short, with 8 bases between. Germline CDR1 is ENHRY and CDR2 is SYGVKD. This CDR3 comprises 12 residues. CDR3 loop: CAISVGANEQFF. The CDR3 nucleotides read TGTGCCATCAGTGTAGGCGCGAATGAGCAGTTCTTC.

The gene calls are TRBV4-1 and TRBJ1-2, with 7 bases aligning to TRBD1. With V trimmed by 3 bases and J by 4 bases, 2 bases remained unmatched. From germline, CDR1 is MGHRA and CDR2 YSYEKL. The CDR3 loop spans 13 amino acids. The CDR3 loop is CASSHGQVYGYTF. The CDR3 bases are TGCGCCAGCAGCCACGGACAGGTCTATGGCTACACCTTC.

The chain links TRBV5-1 to TRBJ2-7; either TRBD1 or TRBD2 may supply D (6 bases each). Trimming took off 2 bases at V and 3 bases at J, with 15 bases between the two ends. Germline CDR1 SGHRS, CDR2 YFSETQ. There are 15 residues in the CDR3. CDR3 residues: CASSFDGGQFYEQYF. The CDR3 DNA reads TGCGCCAGCAGCTTTGATGGGGGGCAATTCTACGAGCAGTACTTC.

The J gene is TRBJ1-4, the V gene TRBV18; D unresolved. V was shortened by 2 bases and J by 0 bases, with 7 bases between the two germline ends. The CDR3 has 15 amino acids. Germline loops: CDR1 KGHSH, CDR2 LQKENI. The CDR3: CASSPKIATNEKLFF. CDR3 DNA sequence: TGTGCCAGCTCACCAAAAATTGCAACTAATGAAAAACTGTTTTTT.

The V and J genes are TRBV5-6 and TRBJ1-2; tentative D call: TRBD1 (5 bases). There are 17 residues in the CDR3. Germline assignment: CDR1 SGHDT and CDR2 YYEEEE. Deletions cut 1 base from V and 3 bases from J, with 19 bases between. In DNA, the CDR3 is TGTGCCAGCAGCTTGTGGTTTCGTGACAGTGAAGACTATGGCTACACCTTC. Protein sequence: CASSLWFRDSEDYGYTF. The whole variable domain, filled in from reference TRBV5-6 and TRBJ1-2, reads DAGVTQSPTHLIKTRGQQVTLRCSPKSGHDTVSWYQQALGQGPQFIFQYYEEEERQRGNFPDRFSGHQFPNYSSELNVNALLLGDSALYLCASSLWFRDSEDYGYTFGSGTRLTVV.

J is TRBJ1-1 and V is TRBV5-1, with a possible D match to TRBD1 (5 bases). Germline assignment: CDR1 SGHRS and CDR2 YFSETQ. This CDR3 contains 17 residues. V was cut by 6 bases and J by 1 base, with 22 bases left in between. CDR3 sequence (DNA): TGCGCCAGCACTCTATCAGGGTTGATGATAGCGAACACTGAAGCTTTCTTT. Protein sequence: CASTLSGLMIANTEAFF.

This clone was recorded only once. The V gene is TRBV7-9, the J gene TRBJ2-7; no definite D call. V lost 3 bases and J lost 6, with 9 bases in between. Germline CDR1 reads SEHNR; CDR2 reads FQNEAQ (reference sequence). This CDR3 spans 12 amino acids. CDR3: CASSFSWAEQYF. CDR3 DNA: TGTGCCAGCAGCTTCTCCTGGGCCGAGCAGTACTTC.

V and J are TRBV30 and TRBJ2-3, with 11 bases fitting TRBD2. Trimming at V came to 4 bases and at J to 4 bases, leaving 1 base not matched to a gene. This CDR3 spans 13 amino acids. CDR1 and CDR2 from the germline V gene are GTSNPN and SVGIG (reference sequence). In DNA form, the CDR3 reads TGTGCCTGGATAGCGGGAGGGCCAGATACGCAGTATTTT. Translating gives CAWIAGGPDTQYF.

The chain combines TRBV13 with TRBJ2-1; no firm D call. Per the germline V gene, CDR1 is PRHDT and CDR2 is FYEKMQ (reference sequence). The CDR3 loop spans 14 amino acids. V dropped 3 bases and J dropped 4 bases, with 10 bases sitting between them. This CDR3 reads CASSLEYSYNEQFF. The CDR3 DNA is TGTGCCAGCAGCTTGGAGTATTCTTACAATGAGCAGTTCTTC.

This chain joins TRBV4-3 and TRBJ1-6, with a possible D match to TRBD1 (6 bases). This CDR3 comprises 18 residues. V lost 3 bases and J 8 bases, leaving 23 bases between the germline ends. The germline CDR1 and CDR2 sequences are LGHNA and YSLEER. CDR3 sequence (DNA): TGCGCCAGCAGCCAGACATACCCACAGGGACGGTGGTATTCACCCCTCCACTTT. Its protein is CASSQTYPQGRWYSPLHF.

This chain links TRBV25-1 with TRBJ2-3; D uncertain. CDR3 length: 14 amino acids. Trimming stripped 3 bases from V and 2 bases from J, with 9 bases between. From germline, CDR1 is MGHDK and CDR2 SYGVNS. This CDR3 reads CASSELVSTDTQYF. CDR3 nucleotides: TGTGCCAGCAGTGAGCTTGTCTCCACAGATACGCAGTATTTT.

V gene TRBV6-1 combines with J gene TRBJ2-7; D is undetermined. V lost 4 bases and J lost 0, with 10 bases in between. This CDR3 is built from 14 residues. Germline CDR1 is MNHNS and CDR2 is SASEGT. The CDR3 coding sequence is TGTGCCAGCAGTGGGTGGACCAGCTCCTACGAGCAGTACTTC. This sequence encodes CASSGWTSSYEQYF.

The chain joins TRBV4-2 to TRBJ1-4, with unresolved D. Deletions cut 5 bases from V and 5 bases from J, with 21 bases between. This CDR3 comprises 17 residues. Germline V gene sequence: CDR1 LGHNA, CDR2 YNFKEQ. The CDR3 bases are TGTGCCAGCAGCTATAACGTCAGAGGGATGAGGAATGAAAAACTGTTTTTT. This sequence encodes CASSYNVRGMRNEKLFF.

V gene TRBV28 combines with J gene TRBJ2-1; possible D gene TRBD2, 5 bases. This CDR3 has 12 residues. V was shortened by 5 bases and J by 13 bases, with 15 bases between the two germline ends. Germline loops: CDR1 MDHEN, CDR2 SYDVKM. The CDR3 here is CASSRRDSAQFF. DNA of the CDR3: TGTGCCAGCAGTAGACGGGATAGTGCACAGTTCTTC.

This chain joins TRBV2 and TRBJ2-3, with D unclear. Per the germline V gene, CDR1 is SNHLY and CDR2 is FYNNEI. The V end lost 9 bases, the J end lost 4 bases, and 8 bases lay between the germline ends. This CDR3 is built from 11 residues. The CDR3 DNA sequence: TGTGCCAGAGACGAATCAGATACGCAGTATTTT. Translated, it gives CARDESDTQYF.

The chain recombines TRBV9 with TRBJ1-3; 7 bases map to TRBD1. The germline CDR1 and CDR2 sequences are SGDLS and YYNGEE. J gave up 0 bases and V 7 bases, and 10 bases lay outside the gene matches. This CDR3 contains 16 residues. DNA for the CDR3: TGTGCCAGCTCCCTCTATGGGACAGACTCTGGAAACACCATATATTTT. Protein product: CASSLYGTDSGNTIYF.

V gene TRBV29-1 combines with J gene TRBJ2-1, with a tentative D call TRBD1 (6 bases). The CDR3 has 17 amino acids. In germline, CDR1 is SQVTM, CDR2 ANQGSEA. The V end was cut by 4 bases, the J end by 1 base, with 20 bases between. CDR3 sequence: CSVASPLTGISYNEQFF. CDR3 DNA: TGCAGCGTTGCGAGCCCCCTTACAGGGATTTCCTACAATGAGCAGTTCTTC.